This TCR beta chain was recovered during a study of T cell repertoires in cytomegalovirus infection. For this clonotype: Its antigen is unknown.

Losses at the gene ends were 6 bases for V and 4 bases for J; bases not matched to a gene: 7. Germline V gene data show CDR1 as SGHTA and CDR2 as FQGNSA. This CDR3 region has 14 residues. TCRdb recomputed calls from the reads with MiXCR, one row per CDR3 protein. The sample has 550,000 to 850,000 distinct CDR3 sequences, roughly 36% seen once. General observations from the study: Carriers of CMV plus the relevant HLA were identified by cumulative public TCR beta family frequency.

The material sequenced was cultured PBMCs, taken from culture after CMV antigen stimulation. This receptor was taken from a human donor in good health (CMV status not recorded). Some clones in this sample may be carry-over from other donors' samples. V gene TRBV7-2 combines with J gene TRBJ2-7; TRBD2 matches at 9 bases. The CDR3 bases are TGTGCCAGCAGAATGCGGGAGGGCCAATACGAGCAGTACTTC. Its translation is CASRMREGQYEQYF.